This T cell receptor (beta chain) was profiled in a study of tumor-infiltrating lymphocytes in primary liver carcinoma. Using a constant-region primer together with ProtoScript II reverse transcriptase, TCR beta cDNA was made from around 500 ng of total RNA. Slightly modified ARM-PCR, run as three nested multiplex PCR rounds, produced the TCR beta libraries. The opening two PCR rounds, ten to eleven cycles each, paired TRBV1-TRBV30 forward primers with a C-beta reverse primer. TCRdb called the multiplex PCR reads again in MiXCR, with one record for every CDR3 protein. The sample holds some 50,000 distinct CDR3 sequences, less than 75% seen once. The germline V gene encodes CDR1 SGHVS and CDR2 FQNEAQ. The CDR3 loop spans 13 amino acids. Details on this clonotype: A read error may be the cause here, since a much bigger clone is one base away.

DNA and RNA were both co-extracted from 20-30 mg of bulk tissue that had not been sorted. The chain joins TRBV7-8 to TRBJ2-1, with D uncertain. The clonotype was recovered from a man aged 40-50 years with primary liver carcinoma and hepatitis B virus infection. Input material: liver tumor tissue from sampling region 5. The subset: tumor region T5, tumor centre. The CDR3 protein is CVSSLPGLNEQFF. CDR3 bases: TGTGTCAGCAGCTTACCAGGCCTCAATGAGCAGTTCTTC.